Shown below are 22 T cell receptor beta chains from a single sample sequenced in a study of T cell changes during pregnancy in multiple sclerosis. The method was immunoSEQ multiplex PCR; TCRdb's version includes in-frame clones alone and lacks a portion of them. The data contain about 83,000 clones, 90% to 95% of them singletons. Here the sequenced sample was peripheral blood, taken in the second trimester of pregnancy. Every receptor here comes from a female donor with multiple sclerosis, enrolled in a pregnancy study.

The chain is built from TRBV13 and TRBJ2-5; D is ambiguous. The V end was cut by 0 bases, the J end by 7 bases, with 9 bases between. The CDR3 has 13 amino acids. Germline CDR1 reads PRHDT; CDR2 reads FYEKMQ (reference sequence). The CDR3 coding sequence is TGTGCCAGCAGCTTAGGGCAGTTTGGGACCCAGTACTTC. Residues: CASSLGQFGTQYF.

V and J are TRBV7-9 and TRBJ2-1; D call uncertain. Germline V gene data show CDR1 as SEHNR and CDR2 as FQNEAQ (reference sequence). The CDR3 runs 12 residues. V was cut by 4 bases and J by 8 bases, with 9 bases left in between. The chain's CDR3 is CASSSLRDEQFF. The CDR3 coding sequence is TGTGCCAGCAGCTCCCTTCGGGATGAGCAGTTCTTC.

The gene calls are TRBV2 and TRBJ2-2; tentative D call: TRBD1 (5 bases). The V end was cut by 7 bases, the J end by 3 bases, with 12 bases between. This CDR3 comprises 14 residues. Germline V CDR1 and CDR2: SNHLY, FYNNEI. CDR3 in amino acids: CASISRVDTGELFF. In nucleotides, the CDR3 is TGTGCCAGCATTAGCAGGGTAGACACCGGGGAGCTGTTTTTT. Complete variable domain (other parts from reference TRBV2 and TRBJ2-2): EPEVTQTPSHQVTQMGQEVILRCVPISNHLYFYWYRQILGQKVEFLVSFYNNEISEKSEIFDDQFSVERPDGSNFTLKIRSTKLEDSAMYFCASISRVDTGELFFGEGSRLTVL.

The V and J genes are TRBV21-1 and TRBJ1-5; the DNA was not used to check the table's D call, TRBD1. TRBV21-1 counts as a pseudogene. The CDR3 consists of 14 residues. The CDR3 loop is CASSSPHTGQPQHF. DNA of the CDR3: TGTGCCAGCAGCAGTCCTCATACAGGTCAGCCCCAGCATTTT.

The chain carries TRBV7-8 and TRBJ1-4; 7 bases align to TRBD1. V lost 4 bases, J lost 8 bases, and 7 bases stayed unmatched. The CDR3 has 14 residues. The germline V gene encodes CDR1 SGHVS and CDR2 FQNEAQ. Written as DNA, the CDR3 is TGTGCCAGCAGCTCAACAGGGGAATGGGAAAAACTGTTTTTT. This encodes CASSSTGEWEKLFF.

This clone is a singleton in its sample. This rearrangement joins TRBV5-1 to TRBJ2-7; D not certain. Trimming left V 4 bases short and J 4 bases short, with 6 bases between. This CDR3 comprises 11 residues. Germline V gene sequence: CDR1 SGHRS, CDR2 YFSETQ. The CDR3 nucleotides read TGCGCCAGCAGCCTCGAGTACGAGCAGTACTTC. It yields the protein CASSLEYEQYF.

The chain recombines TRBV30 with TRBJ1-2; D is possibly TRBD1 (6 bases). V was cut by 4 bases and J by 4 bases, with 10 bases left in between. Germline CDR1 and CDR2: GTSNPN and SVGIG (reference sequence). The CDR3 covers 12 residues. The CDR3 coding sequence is TGTGCCTGGACCCAGGGGTTCTATGGCTACACCTTC. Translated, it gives CAWTQGFYGYTF.

This CDR3 is CASSPQGGQAAFF. CDR3 nucleotides: TGTGCCAGCAGCCCCCAGGGTGGACAGGCTGCTTTCTTT. The V call is TRBV7-3, the J call TRBJ1-1; 7 bases match TRBD1. Trimming removed 5 bases from V and 11 bases from J; junction bases left unmatched: 11. In germline, CDR1 is SGHTA, CDR2 FQGTGA. The CDR3 has 13 amino acids.

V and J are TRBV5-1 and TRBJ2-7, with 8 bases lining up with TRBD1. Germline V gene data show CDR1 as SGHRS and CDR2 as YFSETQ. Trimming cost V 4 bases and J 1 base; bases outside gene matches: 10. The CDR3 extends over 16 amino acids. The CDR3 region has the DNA TGCGCCAGCAGCCTTCAGCCCGGGACAGGATCCTACGAGCAGTACTTC. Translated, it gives CASSLQPGTGSYEQYF.

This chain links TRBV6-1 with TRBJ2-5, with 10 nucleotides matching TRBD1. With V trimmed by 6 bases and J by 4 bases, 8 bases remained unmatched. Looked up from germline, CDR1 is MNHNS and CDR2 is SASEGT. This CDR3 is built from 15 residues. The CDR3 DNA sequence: TGTGCCAGCAGCACCGACAGGGGGCCCGTAGAGACCCAGTACTTC. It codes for CASSTDRGPVETQYF.

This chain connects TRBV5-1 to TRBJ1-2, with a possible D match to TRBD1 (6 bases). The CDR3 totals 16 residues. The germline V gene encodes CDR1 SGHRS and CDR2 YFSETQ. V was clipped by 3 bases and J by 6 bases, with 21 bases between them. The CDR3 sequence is CASSYYLGQSSDGYTF. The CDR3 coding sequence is TGCGCCAGCAGCTATTACCTCGGACAGTCGAGCGATGGCTACACCTTC.

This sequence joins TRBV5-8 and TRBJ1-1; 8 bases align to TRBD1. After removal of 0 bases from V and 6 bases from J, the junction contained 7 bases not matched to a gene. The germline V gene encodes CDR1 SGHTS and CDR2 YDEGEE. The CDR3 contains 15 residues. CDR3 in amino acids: CASSLGTGLSPEAFF. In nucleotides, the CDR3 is TGTGCCAGCAGCTTGGGGACAGGGTTATCGCCTGAAGCTTTCTTT.

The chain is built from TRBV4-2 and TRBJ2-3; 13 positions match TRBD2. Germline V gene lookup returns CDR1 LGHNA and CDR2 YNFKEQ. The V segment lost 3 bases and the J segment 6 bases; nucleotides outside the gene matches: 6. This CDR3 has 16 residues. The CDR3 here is CASSHGLAGASDTQYF. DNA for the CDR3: TGTGCCAGCAGCCATGGACTAGCGGGAGCATCCGATACGCAGTATTTT.

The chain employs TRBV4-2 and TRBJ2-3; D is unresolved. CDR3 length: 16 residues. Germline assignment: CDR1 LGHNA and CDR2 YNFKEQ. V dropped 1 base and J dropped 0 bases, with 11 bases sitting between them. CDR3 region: CASSQVGPSSTDTQYF. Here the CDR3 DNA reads TGTGCCAGCAGCCAAGTGGGCCCCTCTAGCACAGATACGCAGTATTTT.

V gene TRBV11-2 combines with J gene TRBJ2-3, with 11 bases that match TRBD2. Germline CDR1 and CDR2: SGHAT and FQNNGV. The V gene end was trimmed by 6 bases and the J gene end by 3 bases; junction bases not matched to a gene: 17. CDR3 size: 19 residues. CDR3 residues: CASSSVTSGRGRGTDTQYF. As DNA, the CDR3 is TGTGCCAGCAGTTCGGTTACTAGCGGGAGAGGGAGGGGGACAGATACGCAGTATTTT.

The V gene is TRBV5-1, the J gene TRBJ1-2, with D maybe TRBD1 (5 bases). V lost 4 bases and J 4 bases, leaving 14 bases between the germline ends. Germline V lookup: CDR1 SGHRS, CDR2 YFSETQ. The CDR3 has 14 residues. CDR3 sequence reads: CASSTIQGVYGYTF. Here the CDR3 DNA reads TGCGCCAGCAGCACGATTCAGGGTGTCTATGGCTACACCTTC. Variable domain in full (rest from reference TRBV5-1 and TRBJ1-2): KAGVTQTPRYLIKTRGQQVTLSCSPISGHRSVSWYQQTPGQGLQFLFEYFSETQRNKGNFPGRFSGRQFSNSRSEMNVSTLELGDSALYLCASSTIQGVYGYTFGSGTRLTVV.

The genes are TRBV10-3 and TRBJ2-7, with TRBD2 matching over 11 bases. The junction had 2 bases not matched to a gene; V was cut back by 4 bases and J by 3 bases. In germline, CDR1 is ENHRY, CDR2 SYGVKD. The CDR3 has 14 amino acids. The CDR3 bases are TGTGCCATCAGTGCACTAGCGGGAGTCTACGAGCAGTACTTC. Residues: CAISALAGVYEQYF.

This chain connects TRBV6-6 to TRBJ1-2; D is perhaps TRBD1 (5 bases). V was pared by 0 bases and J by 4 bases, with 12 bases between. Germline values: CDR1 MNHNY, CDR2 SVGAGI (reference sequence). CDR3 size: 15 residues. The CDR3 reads CASSYSETATYGYTF. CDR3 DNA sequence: TGTGCCAGCAGTTACTCGGAGACAGCCACCTATGGCTACACCTTC.

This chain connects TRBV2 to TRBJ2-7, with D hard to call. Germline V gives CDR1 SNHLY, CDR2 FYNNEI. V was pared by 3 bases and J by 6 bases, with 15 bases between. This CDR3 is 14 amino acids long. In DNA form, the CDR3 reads TGTGCCAGCAGTGACTTTCCCCTAGTTGTCGAGCAGTACTTC. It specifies CASSDFPLVVEQYF. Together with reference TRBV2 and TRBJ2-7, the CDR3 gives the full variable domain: EPEVTQTPSHQVTQMGQEVILRCVPISNHLYFYWYRQILGQKVEFLVSFYNNEISEKSEIFDDQFSVERPDGSNFTLKIRSTKLEDSAMYFCASSDFPLVVEQYFGPGTRLTVT.

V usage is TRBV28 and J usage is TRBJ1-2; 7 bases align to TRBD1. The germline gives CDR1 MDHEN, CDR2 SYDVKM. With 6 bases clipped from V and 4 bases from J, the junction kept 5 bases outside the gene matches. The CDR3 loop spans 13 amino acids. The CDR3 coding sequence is TGTGCCAGCAGGCAACAGGGGTTCTATGGCTACACCTTC. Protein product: CASRQQGFYGYTF.

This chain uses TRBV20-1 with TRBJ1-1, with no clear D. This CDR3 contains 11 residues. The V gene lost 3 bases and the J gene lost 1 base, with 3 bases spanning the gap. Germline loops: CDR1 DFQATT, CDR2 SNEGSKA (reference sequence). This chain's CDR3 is CSASGNTEAFF. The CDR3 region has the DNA TGCAGTGCTAGCGGGAACACTGAAGCTTTCTTT.

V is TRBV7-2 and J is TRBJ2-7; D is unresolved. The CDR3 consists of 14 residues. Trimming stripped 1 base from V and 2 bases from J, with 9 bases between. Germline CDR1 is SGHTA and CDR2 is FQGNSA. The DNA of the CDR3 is TGTGCCAGCAGCTTAGGATACGGTACCTACGAGCAGTACTTC. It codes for CASSLGYGTYEQYF.